This T cell receptor beta chain was recorded in a study of blood T cell repertoires in COVID-19. At the level of the study: The United States, Italy and Spain were the sources of the acute and convalescent COVID-19 samples. PBMCs, B-cell-depleted T cells, or T cells provided the cDNA or gDNA that made up the material.

Per the original methods: Counts of nucleated cells, estimated from reference gene primer amplification, were obtained. Sequencing used immunoSEQ multiplex PCR; TCRdb keeps in-frame clones, though not all of them. D and trimming were read from the DNA, whereas the V and J calls and clone size are those reported in that table. Here the sample spans approximately 150,000 clones, about 86% being singletons. Donors were grouped by their self-reported clinical history. Looked up from germline, CDR1 is SEHNR and CDR2 is FQNEAQ (reference sequence). The length of the CDR3 is 15 residues. With 6 bases removed from V and 1 base from J, the gap between germline ends came to 13 bases.

This TCR was sampled from a man aged 35-49 years with acute COVID-19. V usage is TRBV7-9 and J usage is TRBJ1-3; maybe TRBD1 (6 bases). The sample was PBMCs or T cells enriched from blood (not recorded which). In nucleotides, the CDR3 is TGTGCCAGCAGTCCAGGGGCCGCTTCTGGAAACACCATATATTTT. Translated, it gives CASSPGAASGNTIYF.